This TCR beta chain was obtained from a study of blood T cell repertoires in COVID-19. Across the whole study: Whether acute or convalescent, the COVID-19 samples came from the United States, Italy and Spain. Sources were T cells, B-cell-depleted T cells, or PBMCs; the material itself was cDNA or gDNA.

The CDR3 is made up of 15 amino acids. With 7 bases clipped from V and 1 base from J, the junction kept 7 bases outside the gene matches. The germline gives CDR1 MNHEY, CDR2 SVGAGI. Assay: immunoSEQ multiplex PCR; the TCRdb copy retains only in-frame clones and omits some. The sample yields some 70,000 clones, approximately 88% seen once. This TCR was recovered from a woman between 55 and 75 years old with COVID-19, enrolled during active disease. The sequencing sample was made of peripheral blood. The chain uses TRBV6-5 and TRBJ1-1, with 9 positions matching TRBD1. CDR3 sequence reads: CASTQAGQGNTEAFF. CDR3 bases: TGTGCCAGCACCCAAGCGGGACAGGGGAACACTGAAGCTTTCTTT.